This T cell receptor (beta chain) is drawn from a study of blood T cell repertoires in COVID-19. Across the study: Donors in the United States, Italy and Spain gave samples during acute or convalescent COVID-19. PBMCs, B-cell-depleted T cells, or T cells were the source of the cDNA or gDNA that made up the material.

The CDR3 contains 13 residues. CDR1 and CDR2 from the germline V gene are GTSNPN and SVGIG (reference sequence). J was trimmed by 7 bases and V by 7 bases; bases with no gene match: 11. Authors' analysis steps: It was from reference gene primer amplification that nucleated cell counts were estimated. Data came from immunoSEQ multiplex PCR; TCRdb stores just in-frame clones and leaves some out. V, J and clone size were drawn from that table, and D and trimming were deduced from the DNA. The table lists 35,000 to 50,000 clones, 82% of them singletons, with roughly 4.6% in the top ten. Sequencing was carried out using peripheral blood. This receptor was identified in an older woman with acute or convalescent COVID-19. The V gene is TRBV30, the J gene TRBJ1-1, with 8 bases aligning to TRBD1. The CDR3 nucleotides are TGTGCCTCCCGAAAGTCAGGGGGCGTTGAAGCTTTCTTT. Its translation: CASRKSGGVEAFF.